A selection of T cell receptor beta chains follows, all from one sample in a study of memory CD4+ T cells and cytomegalovirus serostatus. Measured with immunoSEQ multiplex PCR; TCRdb has only the in-frame clones, and not every one. The table includes tens of thousands of clones, 70% to 80% detected once. The sample consisted of memory CD4+ T cells from blood. The origin of the receptors is an adult in good health and CMV-seronegative. The CDR3 runs from the conserved cysteine through the conserved F or W. D genes are given only for firm matches. Not every row has a clone size; where given, it reads once, few, many or a size class.

clone_size: NA; d_call: NA; j_call: TRBJ2-3; v_call: TRBV30; cdr3_nt: TGTGCCTGGAGCGCCAAAGATACGCAGTATTTT; cdr3_aa: CAWSAKDTQYF
clone_size: once; d_call: NA; j_call: TRBJ2-5; v_call: TRBV11-3; cdr3_nt: TGTGCCAGCAGCTTAGGAGGGGTGGGCCAAGAGACCCAGTACTTC; cdr3_aa: CASSLGGVGQETQYF
clone_size: NA; d_call: TRBD1; j_call: TRBJ2-5; v_call: TRBV19; cdr3_nt: TGTGCCAGTAGCCCGGGACAGACGTACCAAGAGACCCAGTACTTC; cdr3_aa: CASSPGQTYQETQYF
clone_size: few; d_call: NA; j_call: TRBJ1-3; v_call: TRBV2; cdr3_nt: TGTGCCAGCAGTGACGTGGCCTGGGCGGGAAACACCATATATTTT; cdr3_aa: CASSDVAWAGNTIYF
clone_size: NA; d_call: TRBD2; j_call: TRBJ2-3; v_call: TRBV7-2; cdr3_nt: TGTGCCAGCAGCTTCGGCGGGAGCGCAGATACGCAGTATTTT; cdr3_aa: CASSFGGSADTQYF
clone_size: NA; d_call: NA; j_call: TRBJ1-1; v_call: TRBV5-6; cdr3_nt: TGTGCCAGCAGCTTGGTTTCATCGACAGAAGCTTTCTTT; cdr3_aa: CASSLVSSTEAFF
clone_size: NA; d_call: NA; j_call: TRBJ1-3; v_call: TRBV7-6; cdr3_nt: TGTGCCAGCAGCGAGACAGCCCTACGTGGAAACACCATATATTTT; cdr3_aa: CASSETALRGNTIYF
clone_size: NA; d_call: TRBD2; j_call: TRBJ2-1; v_call: TRBV2; cdr3_nt: TGTGCCAGCAGCCCCCTAGCGGGAGTCCCCAATGAGCAGTTCTTC; cdr3_aa: CASSPLAGVPNEQFF
clone_size: NA; d_call: TRBD2; j_call: TRBJ2-3; v_call: TRBV5-6; cdr3_nt: TGTGCCAGCAGCTTTCTAGCGGGACCCACAGATACGCAGTATTTT; cdr3_aa: CASSFLAGPTDTQYF
clone_size: NA; d_call: NA; j_call: TRBJ2-5; v_call: TRBV6-1; cdr3_nt: TGTGCCAGCAGTGAAGCGGTGGGGCTCCAAGAGACCCAGTACTTC; cdr3_aa: CASSEAVGLQETQYF
clone_size: NA; d_call: TRBD1; j_call: TRBJ1-4; v_call: TRBV25-1; cdr3_nt: TGTGGACACAGGGGGCTTTTTGAAAAACTGTTTTTT; cdr3_aa: CGHRGLFEKLFF
clone_size: NA; d_call: NA; j_call: TRBJ1-2; v_call: TRBV12-5; cdr3_nt: TGTGCTAGTGGTTTGGAGGGGAAAAGGGATGGCTACACCTTC; cdr3_aa: CASGLEGKRDGYTF
clone_size: NA; d_call: NA; j_call: TRBJ2-7; v_call: TRBV19; cdr3_nt: TGTGCCACCCGGGACGCGCTCTACGAGCAGTACTTC; cdr3_aa: CATRDALYEQYF
clone_size: NA; d_call: TRBD1; j_call: TRBJ2-3; v_call: TRBV6-5; cdr3_nt: TGTGCCAGCAGTACCGGGACAGGAAAAGATACGCAGTATTTT; cdr3_aa: CASSTGTGKDTQYF
clone_size: NA; d_call: NA; j_call: TRBJ2-2; v_call: TRBV7-8; cdr3_nt: TGTGCCAGCAGGCCCCTGAGGGCCACCGGGGAGCTGTTTTTT; cdr3_aa: CASRPLRATGELFF
clone_size: NA; d_call: NA; j_call: TRBJ1-5; v_call: TRBV4-2; cdr3_nt: TGTGCCAGCAGCCAAGAAGTGGGGAATCAGCCCCAGCATTTT; cdr3_aa: CASSQEVGNQPQHF
clone_size: NA; d_call: NA; j_call: TRBJ2-3; v_call: TRBV5-1; cdr3_nt: TGCGCCAGCAGCTTGAGTCAGCCGACAGATACGCAGTATTTT; cdr3_aa: CASSLSQPTDTQYF
clone_size: once; d_call: NA; j_call: TRBJ2-1; v_call: TRBV6-1; cdr3_nt: TGTGCCAGCAGCCGCCCCGGGGTATACAATGAGCAGTTCTTC; cdr3_aa: CASSRPGVYNEQFF
clone_size: NA; d_call: NA; j_call: TRBJ1-2; v_call: TRBV5-6; cdr3_nt: TGTGCCAGCAGCTTGCCCGGAGCTAACTATGGCTACACCTTC; cdr3_aa: CASSLPGANYGYTF
clone_size: NA; d_call: TRBD2; j_call: TRBJ2-2; v_call: TRBV5-6; cdr3_nt: TGTGCCAGCAGCTGGGAGCTAGCGGGAGAGGCCGGGGAGCTGTTTTTT; cdr3_aa: CASSWELAGEAGELFF
clone_size: few; d_call: TRBD2; j_call: TRBJ2-1; v_call: TRBV19; cdr3_nt: TGTGCCAGTAGTAGCGGGAGGGCCCGTGAGCAGTTCTTC; cdr3_aa: CASSSGRAREQFF
clone_size: NA; d_call: TRBD2; j_call: TRBJ2-7; v_call: TRBV11-1; cdr3_nt: TGTGCCAGCAGCTTAGAGACTAGCGGGAGCCCCAGCTCCTACGAGCAGTACTTC; cdr3_aa: CASSLETSGSPSSYEQYF
clone_size: NA; d_call: NA; j_call: TRBJ1-3; v_call: TRBV20-1; cdr3_nt: TGCAGTGCTACCGGGGGAAACACCATATATTTT; cdr3_aa: CSATGGNTIYF
clone_size: NA; d_call: NA; j_call: TRBJ1-1; v_call: TRBV9; cdr3_nt: TGTGCCAGCAGCCCCGGGACGAACACTGAAGCTTTCTTT; cdr3_aa: CASSPGTNTEAFF
clone_size: NA; d_call: TRBD1; j_call: TRBJ2-2; v_call: TRBV7-2; cdr3_nt: TGTGCCAGCAGAAACAGGGGGCATGTCGGGGAGCTGTTTTTT; cdr3_aa: CASRNRGHVGELFF